These T cell receptor beta chains were read from a single sample in a study of cytomegalovirus exposure and HLA in healthy donors. Clones were sequenced by immunoSEQ multiplex PCR, and TCRdb holds only the in-frame ones, with some missing. The sample holds approximately 130,000 clones, about 80% seen once. Sequenced sample: PBMCs. Receptors were obtained from a man aged 45-60 years in good health and CMV-seronegative. Both conserved end residues are part of each CDR3. A D gene is named only where the DNA matches it firmly. Size is omitted from some rows. Given values are once, few, many or a class for expanded clones.

>TRBV14|TRBD2|.|TRBJ2-1
TGTGCCAGCAGCCAAGATCTAGAAGCGGGAAGGTCCTACAATGAGCAGTTCTTC
CASSQDLEAGRSYNEQFF
>TRBV9|TRBD2|.|TRBJ2-2
TGTGCCAGCAGCGTAGGTTTGCGGGAGGCCCACACCGGGGAGCTGTTTTTT
CASSVGLREAHTGELFF
>TRBV4-1|.|few|TRBJ1-3
TGCGCCAGCAGCCAAGAAGGAGGGATCGGAAACACCATATATTTT
CASSQEGGIGNTIYF
>TRBV21-1|.|.|TRBJ2-5
TGTGCCAGCAGACAGGGCCAAGAGACCCAGTACTTC
CASRQGQETQYF
>TRBV29-1|TRBD2|.|TRBJ2-7
TGCAGCGTGAGCCCGGGAGGACTCAGCTCCTACGAGCAGTACTTC
CSVSPGGLSSYEQYF
>TRBV6-1|TRBD1|.|TRBJ1-2
TGTGCCAGCAGAAGGACAGGGTTAAGTGGCTACACCTTC
CASRRTGLSGYTF
>TRBV28|.|.|TRBJ2-2
TGTGCCAGCAATCCCCGCGGGGCGGGTAACACCGGGGAGCTGTTTTTT
CASNPRGAGNTGELFF
>TRBV19|TRBD1|.|TRBJ1-2
TGTGCCAGTCGACAGGGGGCTACACCGAACGGCTACACCTTC
CASRQGATPNGYTF
>TRBV5-1|TRBD2|.|TRBJ2-1
TGCGCCAGCAGTCCGGGACTAGCGGACTACAATGAGCAGTTCTTC
CASSPGLADYNEQFF
>TRBV9|.|.|TRBJ1-2
TGTGCCAGCAGCGTAGGCGGGGGATACCAAGGGACTTTCTATGGCTACACCTTC
CASSVGGGYQGTFYGYTF
>TRBV27|TRBD1|.|TRBJ2-2
TGTGCCAGCAGTTTGGACAGGGGTTTCGGGGAGCTGTTTTTT
CASSLDRGFGELFF